A selection of T cell receptor beta chains follows, all from one sample in a study of identical twins. TCRdb passed the 5' RACE reads through MiXCR, listing each CDR3 protein once. This sample has some 500,000 distinct CDR3 sequences, with more than 9% found just once. The same sample was also studied in work on yellow fever vaccine responses in identical twins.

Sequenced: PBMCs. The source of these receptors is a woman between 18 and 29 years old in good health. Both conserved end residues are part of each CDR3. The order of the fields is V gene, J gene, D gene, clone size, CDR3 DNA, CDR3 protein. The D gene is left open where the match is weak. Clone sizes are given selectively: once, few, many, or a class where the clone is expanded.

v_call: TRBV3-1; j_call: TRBJ1-2; d_call: -; clone_size: -; cdr3_nt: TGTGCCAGCAGGGGGGGGAGTATTGGCTACACCTTC; cdr3_aa: CASRGGSIGYTF
v_call: TRBV2; j_call: TRBJ2-3; d_call: -; clone_size: -; cdr3_nt: TGTGCCAGCAAGGTGGGCCTACAGAGCCCAGATACGCAGTATTTT; cdr3_aa: CASKVGLQSPDTQYF
v_call: TRBV29-1; j_call: TRBJ1-2; d_call: -; clone_size: -; cdr3_nt: TGCAGCGTTGCCGTAGAAGAGTTCTATGGCTACACCTTC; cdr3_aa: CSVAVEEFYGYTF
v_call: TRBV19; j_call: TRBJ2-1; d_call: -; clone_size: -; cdr3_nt: TGTGCCAGTAGTATCAAACAGGGTAATGAGCAGTTCTTC; cdr3_aa: CASSIKQGNEQFF
v_call: TRBV20-1; j_call: TRBJ2-7; d_call: TRBD1; clone_size: -; cdr3_nt: TGCAGTGCTAGAGATCTGAAACAGGGGGACTACGAGCAGTACTTC; cdr3_aa: CSARDLKQGDYEQYF
v_call: TRBV27; j_call: TRBJ2-3; d_call: TRBD2; clone_size: -; cdr3_nt: TGTGCCAGCAGTTTACATACTAGCGGGAGGACAGATACGCAGTATTTT; cdr3_aa: CASSLHTSGRTDTQYF
v_call: TRBV7-9; j_call: TRBJ1-4; d_call: -; clone_size: few; cdr3_nt: TGTGCCAGCAGCTTAGTGTCAACTAATGAAAAACTGTTTTTT; cdr3_aa: CASSLVSTNEKLFF
v_call: TRBV11-2; j_call: TRBJ2-1; d_call: TRBD1; clone_size: few; cdr3_nt: TGTGCCAGCAGCTTTCGTTTTTTCGGGACAGCCCTTTACAATGAGCAGTTCTTC; cdr3_aa: CASSFRFFGTALYNEQFF
v_call: TRBV12-3/TRBV12-4; j_call: TRBJ2-7; d_call: TRBD1; clone_size: few; cdr3_nt: TGTGCCAGCAGGGCCGGGACAGGGGCCTACGAGCAGTACTTC; cdr3_aa: CASRAGTGAYEQYF
v_call: TRBV9; j_call: TRBJ2-7; d_call: -; clone_size: -; cdr3_nt: TGTGCCAGCAGCCCAGTGGGGACCCTGATATCCTACGAGCAGTACTTC; cdr3_aa: CASSPVGTLISYEQYF
v_call: TRBV28; j_call: TRBJ1-6; d_call: TRBD1; clone_size: many; cdr3_nt: TGTGCCAGCAGTTCCCGGGACAGTGATTGGTATAATTCACCCCTCCACTTT; cdr3_aa: CASSSRDSDWYNSPLHF
v_call: TRBV6-6; j_call: TRBJ2-7; d_call: TRBD1; clone_size: many; cdr3_nt: TGTGCCGTGATCGGGACAGGGGCCCACGAGCAGTACTTC; cdr3_aa: CAVIGTGAHEQYF
v_call: TRBV7-2; j_call: TRBJ2-7; d_call: -; clone_size: few; cdr3_nt: TGTGCCAGCAGCGCCTTGTCCGAGCAGTACTTC; cdr3_aa: CASSALSEQYF
v_call: TRBV7-9; j_call: TRBJ1-4; d_call: -; clone_size: few; cdr3_nt: TGTGCCAGCAGCGCTATGCATCAGACAACTAATGAAAAACTGTTTTTT; cdr3_aa: CASSAMHQTTNEKLFF
v_call: TRBV30; j_call: TRBJ1-1; d_call: -; clone_size: few; cdr3_nt: TGTGCCTGGCGGGGGATTGAGAACACTGAAGCTTTCTTT; cdr3_aa: CAWRGIENTEAFF
v_call: TRBV20-1; j_call: TRBJ2-7; d_call: -; clone_size: many; cdr3_nt: TGCAGTGCTAGCGGCCGGGGGAGCTACGAGCAGTACTTC; cdr3_aa: CSASGRGSYEQYF
v_call: TRBV11-2; j_call: TRBJ2-5; d_call: -; clone_size: -; cdr3_nt: TGTGCCAGCAGAAAACCGGGCAGGGGAGGCGGAGAGACCCAGTACTTC; cdr3_aa: CASRKPGRGGGETQYF
v_call: TRBV7-9; j_call: TRBJ2-2; d_call: TRBD2; clone_size: few; cdr3_nt: TGTGCCAGCAGCTTACTAGCGGGAGGCGGGGAGCTGTTTTTT; cdr3_aa: CASSLLAGGGELFF
v_call: TRBV5-1; j_call: TRBJ1-1; d_call: -; clone_size: many; cdr3_nt: TGCGCCAGCAGCTTAAGGGGCCTTTTGAACACTGAAGCTTTCTTT; cdr3_aa: CASSLRGLLNTEAFF
v_call: TRBV6-5; j_call: TRBJ2-1; d_call: TRBD2; clone_size: many; cdr3_nt: TGTGCCAGCAGTTATCGAGCGGGAGCTTACAATGAGCAGTTCTTC; cdr3_aa: CASSYRAGAYNEQFF
v_call: TRBV2; j_call: TRBJ2-3; d_call: TRBD1; clone_size: few; cdr3_nt: TGTGCCAGCAGTGAGGGACAGATACTCAGCACAGATACGCAGTATTTT; cdr3_aa: CASSEGQILSTDTQYF
v_call: TRBV4-3; j_call: TRBJ2-3; d_call: -; clone_size: few; cdr3_nt: TGCGCCAGCAGCCAGCGAGGGCCAGATACGCAGTATTTT; cdr3_aa: CASSQRGPDTQYF
v_call: TRBV6-2/TRBV6-3; j_call: TRBJ2-3; d_call: TRBD2; clone_size: many; cdr3_nt: TGTGCCAGCAGTTACTCGAGCGGGAGCCCAGATACGCAGTATTTT; cdr3_aa: CASSYSSGSPDTQYF
v_call: TRBV10-3; j_call: TRBJ2-3; d_call: TRBD2; clone_size: many; cdr3_nt: TGTGCCATCAGTGAGTCGACTCGACTAGCGGGGGCAGATACGCAGTATTTT; cdr3_aa: CAISESTRLAGADTQYF
v_call: TRBV5-1; j_call: TRBJ1-1; d_call: TRBD1; clone_size: -; cdr3_nt: TGCGCCAGCAGCTTTGACAGGGCTGGGAACACTGAAGCTTTCTTT; cdr3_aa: CASSFDRAGNTEAFF
v_call: TRBV20-1; j_call: TRBJ2-7; d_call: -; clone_size: few; cdr3_nt: TGCAGTGCTTGGTCGTCCCGAACCTACGAGCAGTACTTC; cdr3_aa: CSAWSSRTYEQYF
v_call: TRBV6-1; j_call: TRBJ2-3; d_call: -; clone_size: many; cdr3_nt: TGTGCCAGCAGGGCCCCTGGGGGGCGGGGGCAATATACGCAGTATTTT; cdr3_aa: CASRAPGGRGQYTQYF
v_call: TRBV20-1; j_call: TRBJ2-1; d_call: TRBD2; clone_size: -; cdr3_nt: TGCAGTGCCGTAACTAGCGGGAAAGATGAGCAGTTCTTC; cdr3_aa: CSAVTSGKDEQFF
v_call: TRBV20-1; j_call: TRBJ1-1; d_call: -; clone_size: few; cdr3_nt: TGCAGTGCACCCGGGGTGGGCCAGAACACTGAAGCTTTCTTT; cdr3_aa: CSAPGVGQNTEAFF
v_call: TRBV20-1; j_call: TRBJ1-5; d_call: -; clone_size: few; cdr3_nt: TGCAGTGCTAGCCGCGGGGGGGGCGGTCAGCCCCAGCATTTT; cdr3_aa: CSASRGGGGQPQHF